The T cell receptor (beta chain) under discussion was sequenced for a study of response to subunit inactivated influenza vaccine. TCRdb reprocessed the RT-PCR reads with MiXCR, giving one entry per CDR3 protein. The table includes approximately 700,000 distinct CDR3 sequences, roughly 14% detected once. Germline CDR1 and CDR2: SEHNR and FQNEAQ (reference sequence). The length of the CDR3 is 14 residues. V was trimmed by 5 bases and J by 2 bases, leaving 13 bases between them. The sequence derives from a middle-aged man who received an inactivated influenza vaccine. The V gene is TRBV7-9, the J gene TRBJ2-7, with D unclear. The sequencing used PBMCs from blood, collected approximately 15 days before vaccination. The CDR3 region has the DNA TGTGCCAGCAGCGGAGCCCGGAGTCCCTACGAGCAGTACTTC. It is translated as CASSGARSPYEQYF.